Many counts were recorded for the clone carrying this T cell receptor (beta chain). What it recognizes is unknown. This specimen comes from a study of regulatory T cells in long-lasting Graves disease. Time point indicated: newly diagnosed GD, antithyroid drugs for less than 3 months. The TCR library used RNA extracted from PBMCs. The CDR3 has 15 amino acids. CDR1 is MNHEY, CDR2 SVGAGI, per germline. Losses at the gene ends were 4 bases for V and 2 bases for J; bases not matched to a gene: 7. General observations from the study: The researchers studied only peripheral blood, not thyroid tissue. Persistent cases favored TRBV28, TRBJ1-2 and TRBJ2-5.

CDR3 regions were amplified by Arm-PCR using iRepertoire HTBI primers to build TCR beta libraries. TCRdb re-called the multiplex PCR reads with MiXCR, one entry per CDR3 protein. The repertoire includes about 620,000 distinct CDR3 sequences, 15% to 20% of them detected once, and about 17% sits in the top ten. These records were also assigned to another study, of T cells in Graves' hyperthyroidism and ophthalmopathy. This second study says: In simple terms, a model built on 13 V-J features told ophthalmopathy apart from stable hyperthyroidism.

The specimen comprised peripheral blood mononuclear cells (PBMCs), sampled at new diagnosis, from a patient treated with antithyroid drugs. The source is a woman younger than 45 with Graves disease. The chain combines TRBV6-5 with TRBJ1-2; 7 bases match TRBD1. The CDR3 sequence is CASSSLDRANYGYTF. The CDR3 nucleotides read TGTGCCAGCAGTTCCCTCGACAGGGCGAACTATGGCTACACCTTC.